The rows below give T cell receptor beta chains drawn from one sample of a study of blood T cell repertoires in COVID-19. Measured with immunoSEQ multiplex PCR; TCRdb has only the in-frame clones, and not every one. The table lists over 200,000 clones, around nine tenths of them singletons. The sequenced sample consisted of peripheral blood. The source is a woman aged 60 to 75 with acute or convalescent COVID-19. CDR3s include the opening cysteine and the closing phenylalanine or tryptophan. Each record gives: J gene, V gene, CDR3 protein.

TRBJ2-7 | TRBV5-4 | CASSFGDRAWEQYF
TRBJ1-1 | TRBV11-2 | CASSRDRASEAFF
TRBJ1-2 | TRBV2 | CASILDLTYGYTF
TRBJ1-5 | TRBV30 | CAWTHGMGNQPQHF
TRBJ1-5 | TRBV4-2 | CASSQVQGVKTNQPQHF
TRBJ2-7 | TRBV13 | CASSLNPGQGSNEQYF
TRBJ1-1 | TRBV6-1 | CASSDIVRGTEAFF
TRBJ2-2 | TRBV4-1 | CASSQDPAQNTGELFF
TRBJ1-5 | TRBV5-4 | CASSSDLYQPQHF
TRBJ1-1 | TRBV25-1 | CASSAWMTGNTEAFF
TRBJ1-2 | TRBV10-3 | CAISPENYGGYTF
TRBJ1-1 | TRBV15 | CATSRDLGQDTEAFF
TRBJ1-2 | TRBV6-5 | CASSYGGLYGYTF
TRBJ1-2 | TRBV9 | CASSVDLWARDYGYTF
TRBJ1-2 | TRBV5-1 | CASSLTSLATYGYTF
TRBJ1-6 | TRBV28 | CASNPGQKNSPLHF
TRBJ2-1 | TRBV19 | CASSIEYSGGSSEQFF
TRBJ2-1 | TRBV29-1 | CSVEWSGRGNEQFF
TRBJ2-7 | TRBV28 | CASSSPGTGPSYEQYF
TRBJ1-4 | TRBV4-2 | CASSHDGTATNEKLFF
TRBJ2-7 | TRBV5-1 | CASSLNQGYEQYF
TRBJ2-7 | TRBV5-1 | CASRVDPGGRREQYF
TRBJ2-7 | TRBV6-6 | CASRARQGEAYEQYF
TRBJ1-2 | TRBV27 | CASSSPRSGYTF
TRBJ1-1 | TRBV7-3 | CASSFGTGTNTEAFF
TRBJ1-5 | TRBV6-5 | CASKQDRAGNQPQHF
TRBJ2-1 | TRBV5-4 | CASSSGNDEQFF
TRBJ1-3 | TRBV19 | CASTLDSNSGNTIYF
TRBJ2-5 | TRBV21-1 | CASSKDRGKTQYF
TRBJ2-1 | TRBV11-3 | CASSPAVGTSARGEQFF
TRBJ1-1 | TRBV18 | CASSPRTGGTEAFF
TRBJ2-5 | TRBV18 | CASSPPGLAGYETQYF
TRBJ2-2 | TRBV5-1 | CASRGGALDTGELFF
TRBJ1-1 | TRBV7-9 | CASSSPLTGLNTEAFF
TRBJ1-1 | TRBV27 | CASTAAGGNTEAFF
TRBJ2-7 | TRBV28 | CASKGDWSSYEQYF
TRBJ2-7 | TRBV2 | CASRRLGDEQYF
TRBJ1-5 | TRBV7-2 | CASSPDRGNQPQHF
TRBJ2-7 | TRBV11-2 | CASSLVATREQYF
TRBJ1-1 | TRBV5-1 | CASSSGDMNTEAFF
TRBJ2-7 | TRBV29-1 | CSVMTSGRYEQYF
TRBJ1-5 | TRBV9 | CASSVGVGDNQPQHF
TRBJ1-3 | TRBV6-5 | CASSYSHSNSGNTIYF
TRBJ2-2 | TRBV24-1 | CATSDPGQGATGELFF
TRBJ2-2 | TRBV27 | CASSLGTGVTGELFF
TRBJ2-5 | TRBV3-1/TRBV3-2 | CASSQALSQSETQYF
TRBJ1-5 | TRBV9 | CASSRGQGTNQPQHF
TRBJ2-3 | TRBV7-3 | CASSLDSLVTDTQYF
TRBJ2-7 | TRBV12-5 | CASSGQNYEQYF
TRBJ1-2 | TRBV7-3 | CASSTSTGDGYTF
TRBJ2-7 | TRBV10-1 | CASSPDRYEQYF
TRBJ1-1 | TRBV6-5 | CASSYSGQRAFF
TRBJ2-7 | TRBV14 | CASGPRTSGRYFYEQYF
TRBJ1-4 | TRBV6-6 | CASSYLPDRAEKLFF
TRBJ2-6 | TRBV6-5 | CASSYLTGVGANVLTF